This entry describes one T cell receptor (beta chain). Authors' data handling: Using reference gene primer amplification, nucleated cell counts were estimated. Assay: immunoSEQ multiplex PCR; the TCRdb copy retains only in-frame clones and omits some. V and J calls and clone size follow that table, whereas D and trimming were derived from the DNA. The sample consists of about 140,000 clones, around nine tenths of them appearing once. These data are taken from a study of blood T cell repertoires in COVID-19. Study-level background: Whether acute or convalescent, the COVID-19 samples came from the United States, Italy and Spain.

Germline V gene sequence: CDR1 DFQATT, CDR2 SNEGSKA (reference sequence). This CDR3 has 15 residues. Deletions cut 3 bases from V and 4 bases from J, with 15 bases between. The source material was peripheral blood. The sequence came from a man between 60 and 70 years old with active or convalescent COVID-19. The chain joins TRBV20-1 to TRBJ1-4; D is undetermined. The CDR3 is CSASLSGALNEKLFF. The CDR3 coding sequence is TGCAGTGCTAGTTTGAGTGGAGCCCTTAATGAAAAACTGTTTTTT.